A selection of T cell receptor beta chains follows, all from one sample in a study of OX40 agonist ivuxolimab in advanced cancers. Clones were sequenced by immunoSEQ multiplex PCR, and TCRdb holds only the in-frame ones, with some missing. Of approximately 66,000 clones in the sample, about nine tenths were seen once. The sequenced sample was CD4+ or CD8+ T cells sorted from blood, obtained in a trial of the OX40 agonist ivuxolimab. The receptors stem from an adult with an advanced solid tumor such as melanoma, head and neck, liver or kidney cancer. The CDR3 runs from the conserved cysteine through the conserved F or W. A D gene is named only where the DNA matches it firmly. Not all rows give a size; the values are once, few, many and, for expanded clones, a class.

CDR3,DNA,size,J,V,D
CASSLSLMGMNTEAFF,TGTGCCAGCAGCTTGAGTCTGATGGGGATGAACACTGAAGCTTTCTTT,NA,TRBJ1-1,TRBV5-5,NA
CASSLATDTQYF,TGTGCCAGCAGCTTAGCCACAGATACGCAGTATTTT,NA,TRBJ2-3,TRBV7-2,NA
CASSLGATSGGQETQYF,TGTGCCAGCAGCTTGGGGGCGACTAGCGGAGGGCAAGAGACCCAGTACTTC,NA,TRBJ2-5,TRBV5-8,TRBD2
CASSLGTSGVGTDTQYF,TGCGCCAGCAGCTTGGGGACTAGCGGGGTGGGAACAGATACGCAGTATTTT,NA,TRBJ2-3,TRBV5-1,TRBD2
CASSLSGQGNNQPQHF,TGCGCCAGCAGCTTGTCCGGACAGGGGAACAATCAGCCCCAGCATTTT,NA,TRBJ1-5,TRBV5-1,TRBD1
CASSITGASGNTIYF,TGTGCCAGTAGTATAACCGGGGCAAGTGGAAACACCATATATTTT,NA,TRBJ1-3,TRBV19,NA
CAISESWGGEDYGYTF,TGTGCCATCAGTGAGTCGTGGGGGGGAGAGGACTATGGCTACACCTTC,NA,TRBJ1-2,TRBV10-3,NA
CATGETGGYGYTF,TGTGCCACTGGGGAAACAGGGGGCTATGGCTACACCTTC,NA,TRBJ1-2,TRBV6-1,TRBD1
CAISGKREYTDTQYF,TGTGCCATCAGTGGGAAGCGGGAGTACACAGATACGCAGTATTTT,NA,TRBJ2-3,TRBV10-3,TRBD2
CASTPRESFMNTEAFF,TGTGCCAGCACCCCGCGAGAAAGTTTTATGAACACTGAAGCTTTCTTT,NA,TRBJ1-1,TRBV28,NA
CASSPEQNTNSPLHF,TGTGCCAGCTCACCCGAACAGAACACCAATTCACCCCTCCACTTT,NA,TRBJ1-6,TRBV18,NA
CASSTQGVSGDTQYF,TGTGCCAGCAGCACACAGGGGGTATCGGGAGATACGCAGTATTTT,NA,TRBJ2-3,TRBV11-2,TRBD1
CASTPGPNNEQFF,TGTGCCAGCACCCCCGGCCCTAACAATGAGCAGTTCTTC,once,TRBJ2-1,TRBV5-6,NA
CASSPSPGGLDEKLFF,TGTGCCAGCAGCCCCTCCCCGGGGGGCCTGGATGAAAAACTGTTTTTT,NA,TRBJ1-4,TRBV7-2,NA
CASSLTQGVSGNTIYF,TGCGCCAGCAGCTTGACCCAGGGTGTATCTGGAAACACCATATATTTT,NA,TRBJ1-3,TRBV5-1,NA
CASSGNVGEKLFF,TGTGCCAGTAGTGGAAACGTGGGGGAAAAACTGTTTTTT,few,TRBJ1-4,TRBV19,NA
CASSGLGSYEQYF,TGCGCCAGCAGTGGCCTCGGTTCCTACGAGCAGTACTTC,NA,TRBJ2-7,TRBV10-1,NA
CASSLEGYGNTIYF,TGTGCCAGCAGCTTAGAAGGTTACGGAAACACCATATATTTT,NA,TRBJ1-3,TRBV7-9,NA
CASSPGGQETQYF,TGTGCCAGCTCACCGGGGGGGCAAGAGACCCAGTACTTC,NA,TRBJ2-5,TRBV18,TRBD2
CAWIGQGSVQYF,TGTGCCTGGATTGGACAGGGATCGGTGCAGTACTTC,NA,TRBJ2-7,TRBV30,TRBD1
CASSLRDRETQYF,TGTGCCAGCAGCTTAAGGGACAGAGAGACCCAGTACTTC,few,TRBJ2-5,TRBV7-6,TRBD1
CSVWDRGRSEQFF,TGCAGCGTTTGGGACAGGGGGCGGAGTGAGCAGTTCTTC,NA,TRBJ2-1,TRBV29-1,TRBD1
CAWSAGSGNTIYF,TGTGCCTGGAGTGCAGGGTCTGGAAACACCATATATTTT,few,TRBJ1-3,TRBV30,NA
CASHARGAGAFF,TGTGCCAGCCACGCGAGGGGCGCGGGGGCTTTCTTT,NA,TRBJ1-1,TRBV2,NA
CASSYSRSGNNEQFF,TGTGCCAGCAGTTACTCGAGGTCCGGTAACAATGAGCAGTTCTTC,NA,TRBJ2-1,TRBV6-5,NA
CASARQAANTGELFF,TGCGCCAGCGCTAGACAGGCTGCGAACACCGGGGAGCTGTTTTTT,NA,TRBJ2-2,TRBV5-1,NA
CASSDRPTDTQYF,TGTGCCAGCAGTGACAGGCCCACAGATACGCAGTATTTT,once,TRBJ2-3,TRBV2,NA
CASRDSDTASYTF,TGCGCCAGCAGGGATTCAGATACCGCCTCCTACACCTTC,NA,TRBJ1-2,TRBV5-1,NA
CSATVVNEQFF,TGCAGTGCTACGGTGGTCAATGAGCAGTTCTTC,few,TRBJ2-1,TRBV20-1,NA
CASSVETSGGETQYF,TGTGCCAGCAGCGTAGAGACTAGCGGGGGGGAGACCCAGTACTTC,once,TRBJ2-5,TRBV9,TRBD2
CASSPQGAFEKLFF,TGCGCCAGCAGCCCACAGGGGGCTTTTGAAAAACTGTTTTTT,NA,TRBJ1-4,TRBV5-1,TRBD1
CASSLGTSGGALPSF,TGCGCCAGCAGCTTGGGTACTAGCGGGGGGGCTCTCCCATCCTTC,NA,TRBJ2-7,TRBV5-1,TRBD2
CAISRTGGDSGELFF,TGTGCCATCAGTAGGACAGGGGGGGATTCCGGGGAGCTGTTTTTT,NA,TRBJ2-2,TRBV10-3,TRBD1
CAISNPGQGAYGYTF,TGTGCCATCAGTAATCCGGGACAGGGGGCATATGGCTACACCTTC,NA,TRBJ1-2,TRBV10-3,TRBD1
CASSGQRGTGNTIYF,TGTGCCAGCAGTGGGCAAAGAGGGACTGGAAACACCATATATTTT,NA,TRBJ1-3,TRBV2,NA
CASSLGGQSTDTQYF,TGCGCCAGCAGCTTGGGTGGACAGAGCACAGATACGCAGTATTTT,NA,TRBJ2-3,TRBV5-1,NA
CASSLFGQGISGELFF,TGTGCCAGCAGCTTATTCGGACAGGGAATATCCGGGGAGCTGTTTTTT,NA,TRBJ2-2,TRBV7-2,TRBD1
CASSPRQGPYNEQFF,TGCGCCAGCAGCCCCCGACAGGGACCTTACAATGAGCAGTTCTTC,once,TRBJ2-1,TRBV4-1,TRBD1
CASSRPGTGEEETQYF,TGTGCCAGCAGCCGACCCGGGACAGGGGAGGAAGAGACCCAGTACTTC,NA,TRBJ2-5,TRBV5-4,TRBD1
CASSAGGNYGYTF,TGCGCCAGCTCGGCCGGCGGGAACTATGGCTACACCTTC,NA,TRBJ1-2,TRBV10-1,NA
CASSLLAGGQREQYF,TGTGCCAGCAGCTTATTAGCGGGGGGGCAAAGGGAGCAGTACTTC,NA,TRBJ2-7,TRBV7-2,TRBD2
CASSPSLGSYGYTF,TGTGCCAGCAGTCCATCTCTAGGGAGCTATGGCTACACCTTC,NA,TRBJ1-2,TRBV6-1,NA
CASTLNTEAFF,TGCGCCAGCACACTGAACACTGAAGCTTTCTTT,few,TRBJ1-1,TRBV5-1,NA
CASSASTGPGGDTIYF,TGCGCCAGCAGCGCCTCGACAGGGCCTGGTGGGGACACCATATATTTT,NA,TRBJ1-3,TRBV5-1,TRBD1
CAIAGGETQYF,TGTGCCATCGCGGGCGGGGAGACCCAGTACTTC,few,TRBJ2-5,TRBV10-3,NA
CASSEMAARLNTEAFF,TGTGCCAGCAGTGAAATGGCAGCTCGGCTGAACACTGAAGCTTTCTTT,few,TRBJ1-1,TRBV6-1,NA
CASSFASGDNYQETQYF,TGCGCCAGCAGCTTCGCTAGCGGGGATAACTACCAAGAGACCCAGTACTTC,NA,TRBJ2-5,TRBV5-1,TRBD2
CASSIVGGQNEKLFF,TGTGCCAGTAGTATAGTAGGAGGACAGAATGAAAAACTGTTTTTT,NA,TRBJ1-4,TRBV19,NA
CASSYRTGGTDTQYF,TGTGCCAGCAGCTACCGGACAGGGGGTACAGATACGCAGTATTTT,NA,TRBJ2-3,TRBV7-8,TRBD1
CANRTTGSGYGYTF,TGTGCCAACAGAACAACAGGGTCGGGCTATGGCTACACCTTC,NA,TRBJ1-2,TRBV28,NA
CASSVAGGPYNEQFF,TGTGCCAGCAGCGTTGCGGGGGGGCCTTACAATGAGCAGTTCTTC,few,TRBJ2-1,TRBV9,TRBD2
CASSNNRAGLNTEAFF,TGTGCCAGTAGTAACAACAGGGCTGGTCTGAACACTGAAGCTTTCTTT,NA,TRBJ1-1,TRBV19,NA
CASSEQGGTNTEAFF,TGCGCCAGCAGCGAACAGGGTGGGACGAACACTGAAGCTTTCTTT,NA,TRBJ1-1,TRBV5-1,NA
CASSSPYGDNYGYTF,TGTGCCAGCAGTTCGCCCTACGGGGATAACTATGGCTACACCTTC,once,TRBJ1-2,TRBV28,NA
CASSELGDTEAFF,TGTGCCAGCAGTGAACTAGGGGACACTGAAGCTTTCTTT,NA,TRBJ1-1,TRBV2,NA
CASSWGAGALHF,TGTGCCAGCAGCTGGGGAGCTGGAGCCCTCCACTTT,once,TRBJ1-6,TRBV4-2,NA
CASSLGGGSYNEQFF,TGCGCCAGCAGCTTGGGAGGGGGGTCTTACAATGAGCAGTTCTTC,NA,TRBJ2-1,TRBV5-1,NA
CASSGEGLRGDTQYF,TGTGCCAGCAGTGGAGAGGGGCTCCGGGGGGATACGCAGTATTTT,NA,TRBJ2-3,TRBV6-1,NA
CASSLVLEETQYF,TGCGCCAGCAGCTTGGTCCTAGAAGAGACCCAGTACTTC,NA,TRBJ2-5,TRBV5-1,NA
CASSSSTHYNEQFF,TGCGCCAGCAGCTCCTCGACGCACTACAATGAGCAGTTCTTC,NA,TRBJ2-1,TRBV5-1,NA